Listed here are 5 T cell receptor beta chains from one sample, sequenced in a study of blood T cell repertoires in COVID-19. TCRdb's table, derived via immunoSEQ multiplex PCR, lists solely in-frame clones and lacks some. In the table there are 130,000 or so clones, roughly four fifths of which are singletons. The specimen sequenced was peripheral blood. These TCRs come from a woman aged 55-75 years with acute or convalescent COVID-19.

This clone was found a few times. The chain combines TRBV2 with TRBJ1-5; the match to TRBD1 covers 7 bases. Looked up from germline, CDR1 is SNHLY and CDR2 is FYNNEI. J was trimmed by 3 bases and V by 7 bases; bases with no gene match: 9. The CDR3 spans 15 residues. Written as DNA, the CDR3 is TGTGCCAGCAAGTTGACAGGGAATATCAATCAGCCCCAGCATTTT. This sequence encodes CASKLTGNINQPQHF.

The V and J genes are TRBV29-1 and TRBJ1-1; 8 nucleotides line up with TRBD1. Germline V lookup: CDR1 SQVTM, CDR2 ANQGSEA. V shed 4 bases and J 1 base; nucleotides not matched to a gene: 2. The CDR3 totals 13 residues. The CDR3 loop is CSVGQGRNTEAFF. CDR3 DNA: TGCAGCGTTGGACAGGGGCGGAACACTGAAGCTTTCTTT.

This clone was recorded a few times. The chain uses TRBV5-1 and TRBJ1-1, with D uncertain. This CDR3 comprises 14 residues. Trimming stripped 0 bases from V and 4 bases from J, with 10 bases between. The germline CDR1 and CDR2 sequences are SGHRS and YFSETQ. DNA for the CDR3: TGCGCCAGCAGCTTGGGCTCTCTCGGCACTGAAGCTTTCTTT. Residues: CASSLGSLGTEAFF.

This clone has a single count. The chain combines TRBV2 with TRBJ1-1, with 8 bases that match TRBD1. Trimming at V came to 1 base and at J to 8 bases, leaving 3 bases not matched to a gene. Germline lookup yields CDR1 SNHLY and CDR2 FYNNEI. CDR3 length: 13 amino acids. CDR3 coding DNA: TGTGCCAGCAGTGAAGGGGGGACAGGCGAAGCTTTCTTT. Encoded protein: CASSEGGTGEAFF.

J is TRBJ2-7 and V is TRBV5-4; TRBD2 might be the D (5 bases). Trimming removed 1 base at V and 4 bases at J, with 12 bases between. CDR1 is SGHNT and CDR2 is YYREEE in the germline V gene (reference sequence). This CDR3 is 14 amino acids long. CDR3 DNA sequence: TGTGCCAGCAGCTTGAAACTGTCGGGGTACGAGCAGTACTTC. This sequence encodes CASSLKLSGYEQYF.